A single sample is the source of the 18 T cell receptor beta chains below, sequenced in a study of T-cell reconstitution after alpha-beta-depleted transplantation in children. This sample's TCRbeta library carried unique molecular identifier barcodes. TCRdb ran MiXCR on the PCR reads and lists one entry per CDR3 protein. The repertoire holds tens of thousands of distinct CDR3 sequences, roughly 5% seen once, with approximately 20% in the top ten. Sequencing used PBMCs, mostly from graft donor cells, obtained 180 days after TCRalphabeta/CD19-depleted stem cell transplant. These receptors originate from a boy less than two years old who had a stem cell transplant for acute myeloid leukemia, so the T cells may come from the graft donor.

This clonotype has ten or more counts. This chain uses TRBV11-2 with TRBJ1-6, with D perhaps matching TRBD1 (6 bases). This CDR3 comprises 15 residues. The germline V gene has CDR1 SGHAT and CDR2 FQNNGV. V lost 4 bases and J 5 bases, leaving 12 bases between the germline ends. CDR3 DNA: TGTGCCAGCAGCTCCCAGGGGACTCATAATTCACCCCTCCACTTT. Its translation: CASSSQGTHNSPLHF.

At least ten counts were recorded for this clonotype. V usage is TRBV12-3 or TRBV12-4 and J usage is TRBJ2-2; either TRBD1 or TRBD2 may supply D (5 bases each). The CDR3 has 15 amino acids. For the CDR3, the DNA is TGTGCGACGGGGACCGACTACGCGAACACCGGGGAGCTGTTTTTT. As protein: CATGTDYANTGELFF.

This clonotype has ten or more counts. CDR3 loop: CASTPRLTDTQYF. The CDR3 DNA follows: TGTGCCAGCACCCCCCGCCTCACAGATACGCAGTATTTT. The V call is TRBV12-3 or TRBV12-4, the J call TRBJ2-3; D remains ambiguous. The V and J ends lost 7 bases and 2 bases respectively, with 10 bases between them. The CDR3 totals 13 residues.

In this sample, this clonotype turned up many times. The chain recombines TRBV5-5 with TRBJ2-1; weak D call: TRBD1 (6 bases). The CDR3 has 15 residues. Germline values: CDR1 SGHKS, CDR2 YYEKEE (reference sequence). The germline V and J ends were trimmed by 5 bases and 7 bases, with 19 bases remaining between them. The CDR3 region is CASSISQGSGNEQFF. CDR3 nucleotides: TGTGCCAGCAGTATCTCGCAGGGGTCTGGAAATGAGCAGTTCTTC. Full variable domain (missing parts from reference TRBV5-5 and TRBJ2-1): DAGVTQSPTHLIKTRGQQVTLRCSPISGHKSVSWYQQVLGQGPQFIFQYYEKEERGRGNFPDRFSARQFPNYSSELNVNALLLGDSALYLCASSISQGSGNEQFFGPGTRLTVL.

This clonotype was counted many times. The V gene is TRBV11-2, the J gene TRBJ2-1, with D uncertain. The CDR3 totals 11 residues. The V and J ends lost 2 bases and 9 bases respectively, with 5 bases between them. Germline V lookup: CDR1 SGHAT, CDR2 FQNNGV. Written as DNA, the CDR3 is TGTGCCAGCAGCTTAAGGGTTGAGCAGTTCTTC. Translated, it gives CASSLRVEQFF. Variable domain in full (rest from reference TRBV11-2 and TRBJ2-1): EAGVAQSPRYKIIEKRQSVAFWCNPISGHATLYWYQQILGQGPKLLIQFQNNGVVDDSQLPKDRFSAERLKGVDSTLKIQPAKLEDSAVYLCASSLRVEQFFGPGTRLTVL.

This clonotype was counted many times. The gene calls are TRBV2 and TRBJ1-2, with 7 positions matching TRBD1. V shed 6 bases and J 3 bases; nucleotides not matched to a gene: 10. The germline V gene has CDR1 SNHLY and CDR2 FYNNEI. CDR3 length: 15 amino acids. The CDR3 here is CASRGGPGRYYGYTF. The CDR3 DNA is TGTGCCAGCAGAGGGGGCCCGGGGCGGTACTATGGCTACACCTTC. Together with reference TRBV2 and TRBJ1-2, the CDR3 gives the full variable domain: EPEVTQTPSHQVTQMGQEVILRCVPISNHLYFYWYRQILGQKVEFLVSFYNNEISEKSEIFDDQFSVERPDGSNFTLKIRSTKLEDSAMYFCASRGGPGRYYGYTFGSGTRLTVV.

This clonotype was observed at least ten times. The rearrangement links TRBV20-1 to TRBJ1-6; possible D gene TRBD1, 6 bases. Germline-derived CDR1 and CDR2 are DFQATT and SNEGSKA (reference sequence). There are 15 residues in the CDR3. Trimming stripped 3 bases from V and 4 bases from J, with 13 bases between. CDR3 coding DNA: TGCAGTGCTAGGCTTGGGACATTGTATAATTCACCCCTCCACTTT. Amino acids: CSARLGTLYNSPLHF.

In its sample, this clonotype was seen many times. The V call is TRBV20-1, the J call TRBJ1-2; no clear D. V shed 0 bases and J shed 3 bases, with 5 bases lying between them. The CDR3 has 12 residues. Germline CDR1 DFQATT, CDR2 SNEGSKA (reference sequence). CDR3 protein: CSARDLHYGYTF. CDR3 DNA: TGCAGTGCTAGAGATCTCCACTATGGCTACACCTTC.

This clonotype was found many times. J is TRBJ1-2 and V is TRBV3-1; TRBD1 agrees at 7 bases. V lost 1 base, J lost 7 bases, and 9 bases stayed unmatched. The V gene's germline CDR1 is LGHDT and CDR2 YNNKEL (reference sequence). This CDR3 spans 15 amino acids. CDR3 nucleotides: TGTGCCAGCAGCCAAGGACAGGGCGACCAAGCTGGCTACACCTTC. This codes for CASSQGQGDQAGYTF.

This clonotype was seen many times. This chain uses TRBV20-1 with TRBJ1-5; 7 nucleotides match TRBD1. CDR3 size: 16 residues. V dropped 3 bases and J dropped 1; count of bases not matched to a gene: 9. Germline loops: CDR1 DFQATT, CDR2 SNEGSKA (reference sequence). This chain's CDR3 is CSASPWDSPSNQPQHF. CDR3 coding DNA: TGCAGTGCTAGCCCGTGGGACAGTCCGAGCAATCAGCCCCAGCATTTT.

This clonotype has ten or more counts. The chain combines TRBV28 with TRBJ2-1; maybe TRBD1 (5 bases). The CDR3 has 15 amino acids. Trimming stripped 2 bases from V and 7 bases from J, with 15 bases between. The germline gives CDR1 MDHEN, CDR2 SYDVKM. The CDR3 protein is CASSLPHSGWNEQFF. The CDR3 bases are TGTGCCAGCAGTTTACCCCACTCAGGGTGGAATGAGCAGTTCTTC.

This clonotype was recorded at least ten times. As DNA, the CDR3 is TGTGCCAGCAGCTTAGGCCAGGGCGATGAGCAGTACGTC. The encoded protein is CASSLGQGDEQYV. V gene TRBV7-8 combines with J gene TRBJ2-7, with TRBD1 as a possible D gene (5 bases). This CDR3 has 13 amino acids. Germline loops: CDR1 SGHVS, CDR2 FQNEAQ. The V end was cut by 1 base, the J end by 7 bases, with 11 bases between.

This clonotype has a count of ten or more. The CDR3 region is CASSLRQGNSYEQYF. The CDR3 DNA is TGTGCCAGCAGCTTAAGACAGGGGAACTCCTACGAGCAGTACTTC. The V and J genes are TRBV7-2 and TRBJ2-7; 8 nucleotides match TRBD1. Trimming at V came to 2 bases and at J to 0 bases, leaving 3 bases not matched to a gene. The germline V gene encodes CDR1 SGHTA and CDR2 FQGNSA. There are 15 residues in the CDR3.

This clonotype was found many times. This CDR3 reads CASSLALVVNTGELFF. CDR3 DNA: TGCGCCAGCAGCTTGGCCTTGGTGGTGAACACCGGGGAGCTGTTTTTT. The chain uses TRBV5-1 and TRBJ2-2; no firm D call. This CDR3 is built from 16 residues. Germline V gives CDR1 SGHRS, CDR2 YFSETQ. The V end lost 0 bases, the J end lost 1 base, and 10 bases lay between the germline ends.

In its sample, this clonotype was seen many times. The V gene is TRBV2, the J gene TRBJ2-1, with 7 positions matching TRBD1. This CDR3 has 15 amino acids. The trim removed 5 bases at V and 7 bases at J, leaving 11 bases unmatched. The germline CDR1 and CDR2 sequences are SNHLY and FYNNEI. CDR3 nucleotide sequence: TGTGCCAGCAGTCCCCTAAGGGGGCCGGGGAATGAGCAGTTCTTC. Residues: CASSPLRGPGNEQFF. Full variable domain (missing parts from reference TRBV2 and TRBJ2-1): EPEVTQTPSHQVTQMGQEVILRCVPISNHLYFYWYRQILGQKVEFLVSFYNNEISEKSEIFDDQFSVERPDGSNFTLKIRSTKLEDSAMYFCASSPLRGPGNEQFFGPGTRLTVL.

This clonotype was recorded a few times. This rearrangement joins TRBV14 to TRBJ2-2; unclear D gene. V gave up 0 bases and J gave up 4 bases, with 6 bases separating them. The CDR3 is made up of 14 amino acids. The V gene's germline CDR1 is SGHDN and CDR2 FVKESK. The CDR3 is CASSQDIITGELFF. DNA of the CDR3: TGTGCCAGCAGCCAAGATATAATCACCGGGGAGCTGTTTTTT.

This clonotype was recorded at least ten times. J is TRBJ1-4 and V is TRBV5-1, with a possible D match to TRBD1 (6 bases). CDR3 length: 12 amino acids. Between the trimmed V and J ends, which lost 7 bases and 6 bases, there was a span of 10 bases. Looked up from germline, CDR1 is SGHRS and CDR2 is YFSETQ. CDR3: CASAGADEKLFF. For the CDR3, the DNA is TGCGCCAGCGCGGGGGCTGATGAAAAACTGTTTTTT.

This clonotype has ten or more counts. The J gene is TRBJ2-7, the V gene TRBV7-9; maybe TRBD1 (6 bases). This CDR3 is 15 amino acids long. Trimming stripped 5 bases from V and 0 bases from J, with 14 bases between. Germline values: CDR1 SEHNR, CDR2 FQNEAQ (reference sequence). CDR3 region: CASSPQGHSSYEQYV. The CDR3 DNA reads as TGTGCCAGCAGCCCCCAGGGACACAGCTCCTACGAGCAGTACGTC.